A selection of T cell receptor beta chains follows, all from one sample in a study of shared clonotypes between healthy human individuals. The assay was immunoSEQ multiplex PCR, and TCRdb's table has in-frame clones only and misses some. This table has some 2,100,000 clones, 93% appearing once. Sequences were obtained from naive CD8+ T cells from PBMCs. The receptors here all came from a man aged 18 to 29 in good health. Some clones in this sample may be carry-over from other donors' samples. Each CDR3 is given with its conserved first and last residue. Each record gives: CDR3 protein, CDR3 DNA, clone size, D gene, J gene, V gene. The D gene is left open where the match is weak. Only part of the rows carry a size: once, few, many, or a class if the clone is expanded.

CDR3: CASSVEAGGSYNEQFF; DNA: TGTGCCAGCAGCGTCGAAGCTGGGGGCTCCTACAATGAGCAGTTCTTC; size: .; D: .; J: TRBJ2-1; V: TRBV5-6
CDR3: CASSLGLGYEQYF; DNA: TGTGCCAGCAGTTTGGGGCTCGGGTACGAGCAGTACTTC; size: .; D: .; J: TRBJ2-7; V: TRBV27
CDR3: CASSEATGWAEKLFF; DNA: TGTGCCAGCAGTGAAGCCACAGGGTGGGCTGAAAAACTGTTTTTT; size: .; D: .; J: TRBJ1-4; V: TRBV6-1
CDR3: CASSHTLGRTFSYNEQFF; DNA: TGCGCCAGCAGCCACACCTTAGGACGCACGTTCTCCTACAATGAGCAGTTCTTC; size: .; D: .; J: TRBJ2-1; V: TRBV4-1
CDR3: CASSPRRGREGYGYTF; DNA: TGTGCCAGCAGTCCCCGCAGGGGGCGCGAGGGGTATGGCTACACCTTC; size: .; D: TRBD1; J: TRBJ1-2; V: TRBV28
CDR3: CATSKGAGELYNEQFF; DNA: TGTGCCACCAGCAAGGGGGCGGGAGAGCTATACAATGAGCAGTTCTTC; size: .; D: .; J: TRBJ2-1; V: TRBV15
CDR3: CASSIDTHTEAFF; DNA: TGTGCCAGCAGCATTGACACGCACACTGAAGCTTTCTTT; size: few; D: .; J: TRBJ1-1; V: TRBV5-6
CDR3: CSGLGGQETQYF; DNA: TGCAGCGGTCTAGGGGGCCAAGAGACCCAGTACTTC; size: .; D: .; J: TRBJ2-5; V: TRBV29-1
CDR3: CASRPGTGDPGANVLTF; DNA: TGTGCCAGCAGACCCGGGACAGGGGACCCTGGGGCCAACGTCCTGACTTTC; size: .; D: TRBD1; J: TRBJ2-6; V: TRBV28
CDR3: CASRARTGTRETQYF; DNA: TGTGCCAGCAGGGCCCGAACCGGGACCCGGGAGACCCAGTACTTC; size: .; D: .; J: TRBJ2-5; V: TRBV5-6
CDR3: CASSPWTPVLNTEAFF; DNA: TGTGCCAGCAGCCCGTGGACTCCTGTGCTGAACACTGAAGCTTTCTTT; size: .; D: .; J: TRBJ1-1; V: TRBV11-2
CDR3: CASRNTGTNTEAFF; DNA: TGTGCCAGCCGAAACACAGGAACGAACACTGAAGCTTTCTTT; size: .; D: .; J: TRBJ1-1; V: TRBV6-5
CDR3: CASLSPGQGVTNEKLFF; DNA: TGTGCCAGTTTATCACCGGGACAGGGTGTAACTAATGAAAAACTGTTTTTT; size: .; D: TRBD1; J: TRBJ1-4; V: TRBV19
CDR3: CASSQVPSYEQYF; DNA: TGCGCCAGCAGCCAAGTACCGTCCTACGAGCAGTACTTC; size: .; D: .; J: TRBJ2-7; V: TRBV4-1
CDR3: CAISDPPGQGTGELFF; DNA: TGTGCCATCAGTGATCCTCCGGGACAGGGTACCGGGGAGCTGTTTTTT; size: once; D: TRBD1; J: TRBJ2-2; V: TRBV10-3
CDR3: CASSALRYNEQFF; DNA: TGTGCCAGCTCAGCCCTACGGTACAATGAGCAGTTCTTC; size: .; D: .; J: TRBJ2-1; V: TRBV18
CDR3: CATRLTGSSGNTIYF; DNA: TGTGCCACCAGGTTGACAGGCAGCTCTGGAAACACCATATATTTT; size: once; D: .; J: TRBJ1-3; V: TRBV15
CDR3: CASSQDPLGGEQYF; DNA: TGCGCCAGCAGCCAAGATCCGCTAGGGGGCGAGCAGTACTTC; size: .; D: .; J: TRBJ2-7; V: TRBV4-1
CDR3: CASSWGGQGNTEAFF; DNA: TGTGCCAGCAGTTGGGGGGGACAGGGGAACACTGAAGCTTTCTTT; size: .; D: TRBD1; J: TRBJ1-1; V: TRBV7-2
CDR3: CASSPDRVNTEAFF; DNA: TGTGCCAGCAGCCCCGACCGGGTGAACACTGAAGCTTTCTTT; size: .; D: .; J: TRBJ1-1; V: TRBV7-9
CDR3: CASSVGQATGNEQFF; DNA: TGTGCCAGCAGCGTGGGACAAGCCACCGGCAATGAGCAGTTCTTC; size: .; D: .; J: TRBJ2-1; V: TRBV5-6
CDR3: CASSQTGVMNTEAFF; DNA: TGCGCCAGCAGCCAAACGGGGGTTATGAACACTGAAGCTTTCTTT; size: .; D: .; J: TRBJ1-1; V: TRBV4-3
CDR3: CASSYEEGELFF; DNA: TGTGCCAGCAGTTACGAGGAGGGGGAGCTGTTTTTT; size: .; D: .; J: TRBJ2-2; V: TRBV6-5
CDR3: CASSLIRRDRESHEQYF; DNA: TGTGCCAGCAGCCTTATCCGCCGGGACAGGGAATCACACGAGCAGTACTTC; size: .; D: TRBD1; J: TRBJ2-7; V: TRBV4-2
CDR3: CASSFLGLKKETQYF; DNA: TGTGCCAGCAGCTTTCTCGGACTTAAAAAAGAGACCCAGTACTTC; size: .; D: .; J: TRBJ2-5; V: TRBV5-6
CDR3: CASSSVSGYWSSYNEQFF; DNA: TGTGCCAGCAGTTCGGTTAGCGGATACTGGAGCTCCTACAATGAGCAGTTCTTC; size: .; D: .; J: TRBJ2-1; V: TRBV28